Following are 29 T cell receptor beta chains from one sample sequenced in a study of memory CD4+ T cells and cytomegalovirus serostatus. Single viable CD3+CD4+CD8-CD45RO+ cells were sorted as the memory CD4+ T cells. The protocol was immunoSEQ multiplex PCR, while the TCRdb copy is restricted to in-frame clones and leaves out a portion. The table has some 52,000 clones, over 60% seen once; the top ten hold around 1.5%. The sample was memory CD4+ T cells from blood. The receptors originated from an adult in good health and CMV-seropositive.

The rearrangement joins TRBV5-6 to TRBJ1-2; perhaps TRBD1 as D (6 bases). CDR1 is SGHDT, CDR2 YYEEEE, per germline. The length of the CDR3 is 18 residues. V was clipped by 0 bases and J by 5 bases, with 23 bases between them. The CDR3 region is CASSLAQGRGQRGYGYTF. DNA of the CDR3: TGTGCCAGCAGCTTGGCACAGGGAAGAGGGCAACGGGGGTATGGCTACACCTTC. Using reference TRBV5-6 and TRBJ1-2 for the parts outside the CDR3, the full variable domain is DAGVTQSPTHLIKTRGQQVTLRCSPKSGHDTVSWYQQALGQGPQFIFQYYEEEERQRGNFPDRFSGHQFPNYSSELNVNALLLGDSALYLCASSLAQGRGQRGYGYTFGSGTRLTVV.

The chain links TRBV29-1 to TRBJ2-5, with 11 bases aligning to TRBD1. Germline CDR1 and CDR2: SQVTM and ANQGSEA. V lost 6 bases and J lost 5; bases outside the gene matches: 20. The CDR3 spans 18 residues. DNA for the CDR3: TGCAGCGTACAACTCATAAACCGGGACAGGGGGGGCCGGGAGACCCAGTACTTC. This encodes CSVQLINRDRGGRETQYF.

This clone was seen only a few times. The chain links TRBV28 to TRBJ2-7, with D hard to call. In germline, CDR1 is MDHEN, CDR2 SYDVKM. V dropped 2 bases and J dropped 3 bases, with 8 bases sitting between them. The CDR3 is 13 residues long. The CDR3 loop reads CASSLAVDYEQYF. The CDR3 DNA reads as TGTGCCAGCAGTTTAGCGGTGGACTACGAGCAGTACTTC. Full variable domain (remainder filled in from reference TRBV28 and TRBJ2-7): DVKVTQSSRYLVKRTGEKVFLECVQDMDHENMFWYRQDPGLGLRLIYFSYDVKMKEKGDIPEGYSVSREKKERFSLILESASTNQTSMYLCASSLAVDYEQYFGPGTRLTVT.

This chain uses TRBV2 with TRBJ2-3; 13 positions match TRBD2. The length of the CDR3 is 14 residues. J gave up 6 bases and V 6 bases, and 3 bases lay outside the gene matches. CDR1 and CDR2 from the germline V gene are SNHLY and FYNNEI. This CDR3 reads CASRVTSGRDTQYF. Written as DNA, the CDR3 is TGTGCCAGCAGGGTGACTAGCGGGAGGGATACGCAGTATTTT.

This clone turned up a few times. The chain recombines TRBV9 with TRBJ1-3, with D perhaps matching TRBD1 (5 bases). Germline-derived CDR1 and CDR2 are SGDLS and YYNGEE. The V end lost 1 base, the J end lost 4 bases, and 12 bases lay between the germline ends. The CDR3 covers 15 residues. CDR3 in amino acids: CASSVNTGSGNTIYF. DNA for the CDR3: TGTGCCAGCAGCGTAAACACAGGTTCCGGAAACACCATATATTTT.

The CDR3 coding sequence is TGCGCCGCGGGCGGGGCTAGCGGGAGGTCCACCGTCCACGAGCAGTACTTC. Protein sequence: CAAGGASGRSTVHEQYF. This chain uses TRBV10-2 with TRBJ2-7, with TRBD2 matching 11 bases. Trimming at V came to 11 bases and at J to 5 bases, leaving 20 bases not matched to a gene. The CDR3 runs 17 residues. Germline CDR1 is WSHSY and CDR2 is SAAADI.

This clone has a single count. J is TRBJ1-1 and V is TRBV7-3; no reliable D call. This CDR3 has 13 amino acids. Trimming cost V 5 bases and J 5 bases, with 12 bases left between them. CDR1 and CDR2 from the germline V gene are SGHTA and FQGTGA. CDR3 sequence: CASSTTGNTEAFF. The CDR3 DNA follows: TGTGCCAGCAGCACTACGGGAAATACTGAAGCTTTCTTT.

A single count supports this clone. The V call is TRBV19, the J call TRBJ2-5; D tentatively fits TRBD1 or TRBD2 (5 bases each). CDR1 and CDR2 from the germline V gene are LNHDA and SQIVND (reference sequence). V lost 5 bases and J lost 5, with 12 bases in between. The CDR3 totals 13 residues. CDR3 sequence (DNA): TGTGCCAGTAGTTCCAGGGTAGCGGAGACCCAGTACTTC. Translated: CASSSRVAETQYF.

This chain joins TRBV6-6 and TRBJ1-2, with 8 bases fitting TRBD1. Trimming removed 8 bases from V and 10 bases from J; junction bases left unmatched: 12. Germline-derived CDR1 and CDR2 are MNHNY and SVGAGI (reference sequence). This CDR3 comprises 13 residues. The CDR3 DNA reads TGTGCCAGCGTCCTGACAGGGGAAGGAATCTACACCTTC. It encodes CASVLTGEGIYTF.

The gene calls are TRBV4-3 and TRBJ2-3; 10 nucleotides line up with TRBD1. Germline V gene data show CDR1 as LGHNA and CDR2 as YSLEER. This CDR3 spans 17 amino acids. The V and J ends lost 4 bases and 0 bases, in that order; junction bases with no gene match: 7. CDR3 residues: CASSRLRTGGSTDTQYF. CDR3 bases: TGCGCCAGCAGCCGCCTCCGGACAGGGGGGAGCACAGATACGCAGTATTTT.

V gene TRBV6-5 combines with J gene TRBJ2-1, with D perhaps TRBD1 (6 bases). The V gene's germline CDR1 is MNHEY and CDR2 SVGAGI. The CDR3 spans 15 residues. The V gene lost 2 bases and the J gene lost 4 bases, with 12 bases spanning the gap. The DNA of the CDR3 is TGTGCCAGCAGTTACCGGGACATAGCGTACAATGAGCAGTTCTTC. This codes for CASSYRDIAYNEQFF.

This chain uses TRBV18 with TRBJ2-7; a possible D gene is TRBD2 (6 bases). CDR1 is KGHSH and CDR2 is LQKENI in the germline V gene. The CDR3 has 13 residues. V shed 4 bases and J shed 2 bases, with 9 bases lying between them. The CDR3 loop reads CASSQREPYEQYF. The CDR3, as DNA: TGTGCCAGCTCACAACGGGAGCCCTACGAGCAGTACTTC.

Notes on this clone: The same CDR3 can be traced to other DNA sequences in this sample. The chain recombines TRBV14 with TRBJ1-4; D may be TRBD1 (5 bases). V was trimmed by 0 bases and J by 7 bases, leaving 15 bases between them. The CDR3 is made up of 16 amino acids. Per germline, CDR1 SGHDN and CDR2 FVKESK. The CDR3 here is CASSQELGGLGEKLFF. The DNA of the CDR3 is TGTGCCAGCAGCCAAGAACTCGGGGGGTTGGGTGAAAAACTGTTTTTT.

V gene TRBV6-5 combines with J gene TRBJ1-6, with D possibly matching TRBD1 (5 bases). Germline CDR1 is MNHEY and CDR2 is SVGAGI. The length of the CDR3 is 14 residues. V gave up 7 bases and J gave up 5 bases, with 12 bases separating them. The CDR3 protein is CASTLGLHNSPLHF. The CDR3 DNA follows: TGTGCCAGCACCCTGGGACTGCATAATTCACCCCTCCACTTT.

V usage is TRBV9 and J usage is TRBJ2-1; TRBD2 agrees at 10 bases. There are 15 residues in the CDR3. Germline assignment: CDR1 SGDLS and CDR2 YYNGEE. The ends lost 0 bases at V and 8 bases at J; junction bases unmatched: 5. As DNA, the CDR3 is TGTGCCAGCAGCGTAGTATCTAGCGGGAGCCATGAGCAGTTCTTC. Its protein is CASSVVSSGSHEQFF.

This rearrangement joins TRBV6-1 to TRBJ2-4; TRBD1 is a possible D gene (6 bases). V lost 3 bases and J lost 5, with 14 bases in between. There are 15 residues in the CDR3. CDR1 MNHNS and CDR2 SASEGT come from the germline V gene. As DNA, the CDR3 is TGTGCCAGCAGTGACTCTACAGGGTTTGAAAACATTCAGTACTTC. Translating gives CASSDSTGFENIQYF.

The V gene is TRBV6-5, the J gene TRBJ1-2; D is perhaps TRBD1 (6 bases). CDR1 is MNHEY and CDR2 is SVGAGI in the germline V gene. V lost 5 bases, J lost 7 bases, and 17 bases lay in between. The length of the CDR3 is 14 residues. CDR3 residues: CASSRGGETGGYTF. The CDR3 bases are TGTGCCAGCAGTCGGGGGGGCGAAACTGGTGGCTACACCTTC.

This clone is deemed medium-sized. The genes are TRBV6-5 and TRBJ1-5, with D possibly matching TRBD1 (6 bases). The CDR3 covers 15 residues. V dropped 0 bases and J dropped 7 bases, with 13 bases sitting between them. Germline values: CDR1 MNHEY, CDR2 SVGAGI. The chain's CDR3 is CASSYSMQGSQPQHF. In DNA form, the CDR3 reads TGTGCCAGCAGTTACTCGATGCAGGGGTCCCAGCCCCAGCATTTT.

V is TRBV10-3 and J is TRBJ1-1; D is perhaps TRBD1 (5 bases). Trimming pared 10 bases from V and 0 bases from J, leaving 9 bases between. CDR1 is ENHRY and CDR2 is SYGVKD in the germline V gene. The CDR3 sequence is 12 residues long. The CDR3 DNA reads TGTGCCACAACAGGTATGAACACTGAAGCTTTCTTT. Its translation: CATTGMNTEAFF.

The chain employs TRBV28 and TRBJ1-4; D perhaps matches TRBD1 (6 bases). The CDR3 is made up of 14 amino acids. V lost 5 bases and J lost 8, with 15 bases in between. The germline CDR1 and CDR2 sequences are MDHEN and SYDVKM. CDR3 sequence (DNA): TGTGCCAGCAGTAGAGGGGGTTCGGAAGAAAAACTGTTTTTT. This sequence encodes CASSRGGSEEKLFF.

The CDR3 DNA sequence: TGCAGCGTCGCTGGGGCAGCAGAAGGCTACGAGCAGTACTTC. This gives the protein CSVAGAAEGYEQYF. The V gene is TRBV29-1, the J gene TRBJ2-7; a weak D match, TRBD1 (5 bases). The CDR3 has 14 amino acids. Germline assignment: CDR1 SQVTM and CDR2 ANQGSEA. The V end lost 6 bases, the J end lost 3 bases, and 18 bases lay between the germline ends.

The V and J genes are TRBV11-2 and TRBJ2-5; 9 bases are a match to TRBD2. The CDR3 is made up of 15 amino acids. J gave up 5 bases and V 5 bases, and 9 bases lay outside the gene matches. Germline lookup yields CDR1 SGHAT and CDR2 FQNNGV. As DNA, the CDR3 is TGTGCCAGCAGCCCCCGGACTAGCGTATGGGAGACCCAGTACTTC. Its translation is CASSPRTSVWETQYF.

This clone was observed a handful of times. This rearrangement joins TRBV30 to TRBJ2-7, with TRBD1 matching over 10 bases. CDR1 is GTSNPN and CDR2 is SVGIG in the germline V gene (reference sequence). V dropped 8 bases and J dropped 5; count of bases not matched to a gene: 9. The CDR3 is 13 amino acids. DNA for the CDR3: TGTGCCGGGACCGGGACAGGGGTTGACGAGCAGTACTTC. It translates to CAGTGTGVDEQYF.

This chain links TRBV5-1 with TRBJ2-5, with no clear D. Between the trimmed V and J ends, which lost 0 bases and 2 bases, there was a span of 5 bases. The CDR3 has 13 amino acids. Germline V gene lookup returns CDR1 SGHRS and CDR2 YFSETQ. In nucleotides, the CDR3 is TGCGCCAGCAGCTTGGAACGGCAAGAGACCCAGTACTTC. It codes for CASSLERQETQYF.

The chain's CDR3 is CASSSGTTGRRIYEQYF. The CDR3 DNA sequence: TGTGCCAGCAGCTCGGGAACTACAGGGAGACGAATCTACGAGCAGTACTTC. The V and J genes are TRBV5-5 and TRBJ2-7, with a possible D match to TRBD1 (6 bases). V lost 3 bases, J lost 3 bases, and 22 bases lay in between. The length of the CDR3 is 17 residues. Per the germline V gene, CDR1 is SGHKS and CDR2 is YYEKEE (reference sequence).

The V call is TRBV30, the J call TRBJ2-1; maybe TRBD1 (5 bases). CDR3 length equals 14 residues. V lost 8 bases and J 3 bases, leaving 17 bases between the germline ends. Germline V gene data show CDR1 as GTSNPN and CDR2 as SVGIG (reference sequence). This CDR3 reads CAGVAGQIYNEQFF. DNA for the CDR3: TGTGCCGGAGTCGCAGGGCAAATCTACAATGAGCAGTTCTTC.

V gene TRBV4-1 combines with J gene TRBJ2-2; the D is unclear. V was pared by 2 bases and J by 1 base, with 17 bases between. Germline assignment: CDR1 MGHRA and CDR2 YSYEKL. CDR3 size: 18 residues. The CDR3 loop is CASSQSVTVVVNTGELFF. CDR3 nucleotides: TGCGCCAGCAGCCAATCCGTCACCGTCGTAGTGAACACCGGGGAGCTGTTTTTT.

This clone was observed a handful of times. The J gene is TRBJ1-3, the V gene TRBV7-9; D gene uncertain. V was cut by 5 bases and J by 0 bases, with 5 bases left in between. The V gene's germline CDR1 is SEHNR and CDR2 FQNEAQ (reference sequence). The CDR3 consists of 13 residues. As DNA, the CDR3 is TGTGCCAGCAGCCGGGACTCTGGAAACACCATATATTTT. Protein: CASSRDSGNTIYF.

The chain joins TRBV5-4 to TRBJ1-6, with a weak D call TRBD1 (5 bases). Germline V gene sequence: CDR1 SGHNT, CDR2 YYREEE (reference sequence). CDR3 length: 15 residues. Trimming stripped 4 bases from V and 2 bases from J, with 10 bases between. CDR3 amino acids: CASSRGKTYNSPLHF. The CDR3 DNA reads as TGTGCCAGCAGCAGGGGAAAAACCTATAATTCACCCCTCCACTTT.